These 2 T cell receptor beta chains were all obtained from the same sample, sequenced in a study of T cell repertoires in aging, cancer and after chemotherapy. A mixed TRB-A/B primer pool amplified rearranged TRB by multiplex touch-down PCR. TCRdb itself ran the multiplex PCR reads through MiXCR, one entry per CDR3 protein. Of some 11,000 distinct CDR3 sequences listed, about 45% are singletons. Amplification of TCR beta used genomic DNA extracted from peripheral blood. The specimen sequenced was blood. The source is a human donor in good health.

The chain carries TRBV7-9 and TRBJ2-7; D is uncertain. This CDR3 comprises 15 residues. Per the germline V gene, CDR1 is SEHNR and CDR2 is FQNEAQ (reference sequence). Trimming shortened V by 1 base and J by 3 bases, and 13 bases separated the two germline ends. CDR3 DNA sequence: TGTGCCAGCAGCTTAGACTCGGCCCAGAACTACGAGCAGTACTTC. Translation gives CASSLDSAQNYEQYF.

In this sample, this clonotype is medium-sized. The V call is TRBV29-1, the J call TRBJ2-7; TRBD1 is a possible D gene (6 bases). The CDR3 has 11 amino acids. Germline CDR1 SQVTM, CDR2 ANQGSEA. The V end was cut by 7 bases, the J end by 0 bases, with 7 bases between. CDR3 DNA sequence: TGCAGCGCGACAGGCTCCTACGAGCAGTACTTC. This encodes CSATGSYEQYF.